The T cell receptor (beta chain) under discussion was sequenced for a study of regulatory T cells in long-lasting Graves disease. Germline V lookup: CDR1 LGHDT, CDR2 YNNKEL (reference sequence). The CDR3 runs 13 residues. The V gene lost 6 bases and the J gene lost 9 bases, with 12 bases spanning the gap. To make TCR beta libraries, researchers used iRepertoire HTBI primers and Arm-PCR of CDR3 regions. TCRdb independently ran MiXCR on the multiplex PCR reads; one entry per CDR3 protein. The sample shows 400,000 to 500,000 distinct CDR3 sequences, over 14% of them seen only once. Time point given: newly diagnosed GD, antithyroid drugs for less than 3 months. The TCR library was prepared using RNA isolated from PBMCs. A further study also used this sample, focusing on T cells in Graves' hyperthyroidism and ophthalmopathy. That report notes: Graves' hyperthyroidism without ophthalmopathy progression within 18 months was termed stable. Using the HTBI primer set, a first-round RT-PCR was run on the TCR CDR3. Ophthalmopathy, as predicted by the model, came a median around 7 months after the prediction.

This sample comprised peripheral blood mononuclear cells (PBMCs), obtained at new diagnosis, from a patient treated with antithyroid drugs. V is TRBV3-1 and J is TRBJ1-6, with a tentative D call TRBD1 (6 bases). The sequence was collected from a woman aged 40 to 50 with Graves disease. Written as DNA, the CDR3 is TGTGCCAGCAGGGCAGGGGTTTTTTCACCCCTCCACTTT. Amino acid sequence: CASRAGVFSPLHF.